This TCR beta chain originates from a study of blood T cell repertoires in COVID-19. In the authors' methods: The assay estimated nucleated cells by amplifying reference gene primers. Repertoires were generated with immunoSEQ multiplex PCR, while TCRdb's copy carries only in-frame clones and drops some. V, J and clone size derive from that table, while D and trimming were established from the DNA sequence. The sample has more than 45,000 clones, 80% to 90% seen once. V was shortened by 1 base and J by 0 bases, with 13 bases between the two germline ends. The length of the CDR3 is 17 residues. Looked up from germline, CDR1 is PRHDT and CDR2 is FYEKMQ (reference sequence).

The clonotype originates from a human donor in a cohort sampled during active COVID-19. What was sequenced was peripheral blood. The chain couples TRBV13 to TRBJ2-1; D possibly corresponds to TRBD1 (6 bases). Written as DNA, the CDR3 is TGTGCCAGCAGCTTAGCGACTCAGGGGAGCTCCTACAATGAGCAGTTCTTC. Residues: CASSLATQGSSYNEQFF.